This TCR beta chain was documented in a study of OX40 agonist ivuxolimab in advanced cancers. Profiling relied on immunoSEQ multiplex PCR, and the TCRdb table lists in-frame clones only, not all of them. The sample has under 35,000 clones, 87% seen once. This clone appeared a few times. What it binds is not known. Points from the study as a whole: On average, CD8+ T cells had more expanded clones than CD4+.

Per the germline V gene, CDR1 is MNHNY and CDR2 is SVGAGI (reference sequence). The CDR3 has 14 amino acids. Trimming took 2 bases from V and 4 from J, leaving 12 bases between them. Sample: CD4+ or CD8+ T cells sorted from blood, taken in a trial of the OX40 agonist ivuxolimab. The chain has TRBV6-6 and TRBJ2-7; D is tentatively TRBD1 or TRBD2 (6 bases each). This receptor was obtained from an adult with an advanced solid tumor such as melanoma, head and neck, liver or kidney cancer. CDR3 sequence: CASSYAGHNYEQYF. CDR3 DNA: TGTGCCAGCAGTTACGCGGGACACAATTACGAGCAGTACTTC.